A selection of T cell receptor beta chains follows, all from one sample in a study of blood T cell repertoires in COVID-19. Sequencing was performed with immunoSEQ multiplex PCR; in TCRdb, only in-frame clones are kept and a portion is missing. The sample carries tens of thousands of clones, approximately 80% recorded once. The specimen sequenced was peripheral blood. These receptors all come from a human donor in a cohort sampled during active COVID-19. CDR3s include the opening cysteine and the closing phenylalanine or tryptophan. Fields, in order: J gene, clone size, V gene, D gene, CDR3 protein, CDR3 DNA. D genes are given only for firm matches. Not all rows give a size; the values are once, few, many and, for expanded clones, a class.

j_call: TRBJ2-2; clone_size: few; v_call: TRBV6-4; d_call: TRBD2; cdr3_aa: CASSDSSGGDTGELFF; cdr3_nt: TGTGCCAGCAGTGACTCGTCGGGAGGGGACACCGGGGAGCTGTTTTTT
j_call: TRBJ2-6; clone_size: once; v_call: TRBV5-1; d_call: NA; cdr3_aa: CASSLYSGSGANVLTF; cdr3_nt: TGCGCCAGCAGCTTGTATAGTGGCTCTGGGGCCAACGTCCTGACTTTC
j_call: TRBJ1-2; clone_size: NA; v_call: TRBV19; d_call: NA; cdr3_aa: CASSIGNRVGYTF; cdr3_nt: TGTGCCAGTAGTATAGGCAACAGGGTTGGCTACACCTTC
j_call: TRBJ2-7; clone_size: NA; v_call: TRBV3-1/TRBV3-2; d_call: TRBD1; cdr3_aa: CASSQEWTGAYEQYF; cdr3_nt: TGTGCCAGCAGCCAAGAATGGACAGGGGCCTACGAGCAGTACTTC
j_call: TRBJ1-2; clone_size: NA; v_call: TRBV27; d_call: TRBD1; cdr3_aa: CASSSPPGQGVSNYGYTF; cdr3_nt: TGTGCCAGCAGTTCACCCCCGGGACAGGGGGTGAGTAACTATGGCTACACCTTC
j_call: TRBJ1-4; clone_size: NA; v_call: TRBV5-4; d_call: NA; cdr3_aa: CASSLYHAAGELFF; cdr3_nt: TGTGCCAGCAGCTTGTATCATGCCGCGGGGGAACTGTTTTTT
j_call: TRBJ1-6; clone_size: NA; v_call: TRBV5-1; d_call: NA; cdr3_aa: CASSLTGNNSPLHF; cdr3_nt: TGCGCCAGCAGCTTAACAGGGAATAATTCACCCCTCCACTTT
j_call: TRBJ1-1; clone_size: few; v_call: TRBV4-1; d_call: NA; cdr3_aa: CASSYWANTEAFF; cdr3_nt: TGCGCCAGCAGCTATTGGGCGAACACTGAAGCTTTCTTT
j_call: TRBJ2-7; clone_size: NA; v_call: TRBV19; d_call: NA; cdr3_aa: CATDASGQGYEQYF; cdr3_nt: TGTGCCACTGACGCCTCTGGGCAGGGCTACGAGCAGTACTTC
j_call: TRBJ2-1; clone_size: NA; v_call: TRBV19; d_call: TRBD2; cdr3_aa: CASRTSGPSYNEQFF; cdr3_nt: TGTGCCAGTAGGACTAGCGGGCCATCCTACAATGAGCAGTTCTTC
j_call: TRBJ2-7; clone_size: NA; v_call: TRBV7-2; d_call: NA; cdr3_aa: CASSFRAGTYEQYF; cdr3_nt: TGTGCCAGCAGCTTTCGGGCAGGGACCTACGAGCAGTACTTC
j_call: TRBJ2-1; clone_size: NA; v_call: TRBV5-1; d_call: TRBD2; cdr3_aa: CASSRPREGNEQFF; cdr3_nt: TGCGCCAGCAGCAGGCCCAGGGAGGGTAATGAGCAGTTCTTC
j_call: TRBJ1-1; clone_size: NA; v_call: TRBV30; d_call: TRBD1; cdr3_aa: CAWSAGQLNTEAFF; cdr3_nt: TGTGCCTGGAGTGCGGGACAGCTGAACACTGAAGCTTTCTTT
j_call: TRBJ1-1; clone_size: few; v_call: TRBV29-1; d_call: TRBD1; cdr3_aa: CSIQSGQVRTEAFF; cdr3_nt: TGCAGCATCCAGTCGGGACAGGTGCGCACTGAAGCTTTCTTT
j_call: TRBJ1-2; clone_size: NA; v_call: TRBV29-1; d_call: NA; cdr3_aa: CSVEDPGLYGYTF; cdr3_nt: TGCAGCGTTGAAGATCCGGGACTCTATGGCTACACCTTC
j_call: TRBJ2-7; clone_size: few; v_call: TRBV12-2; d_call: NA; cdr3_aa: CASRLGGQGYEQYF; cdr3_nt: TGTGCAAGTCGCTTAGGGGGACAGGGCTACGAGCAGTACTTC
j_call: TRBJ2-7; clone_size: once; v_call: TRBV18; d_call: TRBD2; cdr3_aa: CASSPGLAGQTYEQYF; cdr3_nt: TGTGCCAGCTCACCCGGACTAGCGGGACAGACCTACGAGCAGTACTTC
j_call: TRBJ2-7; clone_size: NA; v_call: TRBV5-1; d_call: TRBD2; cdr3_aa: CASSLGGTSGTYEQYF; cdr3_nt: TGCGCCAGCAGCTTGGGCGGGACTAGCGGGACCTACGAGCAGTACTTC
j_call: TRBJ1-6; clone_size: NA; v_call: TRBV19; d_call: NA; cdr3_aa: CASSIREGGSPLHF; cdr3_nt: TGTGCCAGTAGTATACGGGAAGGTGGTTCACCCCTCCACTTT
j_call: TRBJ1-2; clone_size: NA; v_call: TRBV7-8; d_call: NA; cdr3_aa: CASSLARQYYGYTF; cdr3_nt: TGTGCCAGCAGCTTAGCTCGACAGTACTATGGCTACACCTTC
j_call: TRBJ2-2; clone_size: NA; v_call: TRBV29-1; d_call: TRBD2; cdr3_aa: CSVEAGVTGELFF; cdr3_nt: TGCAGCGTTGAGGCGGGGGTCACCGGGGAGCTGTTTTTT
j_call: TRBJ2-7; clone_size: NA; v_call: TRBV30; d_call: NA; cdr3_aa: CAWSVHTGHNTAYEQYF; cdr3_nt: TGTGCCTGGAGTGTACATACGGGACACAATACCGCCTACGAGCAGTACTTC
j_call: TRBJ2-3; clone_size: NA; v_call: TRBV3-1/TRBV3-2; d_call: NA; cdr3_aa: CASSHYADTQYF; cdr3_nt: TGTGCCAGCAGCCACTATGCAGATACGCAGTATTTT
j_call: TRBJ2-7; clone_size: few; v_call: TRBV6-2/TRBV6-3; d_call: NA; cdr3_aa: CASSYGARTTHYEQYF; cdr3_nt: TGTGCCAGCAGTTACGGGGCTAGGACTACGCACTACGAGCAGTACTTC
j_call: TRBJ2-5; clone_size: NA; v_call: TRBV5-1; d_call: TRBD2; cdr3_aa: CASSLALGRGGQETQYF; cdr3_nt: TGCGCCAGCAGCCTAGCCCTGGGGCGGGGAGGGCAAGAGACCCAGTACTTC
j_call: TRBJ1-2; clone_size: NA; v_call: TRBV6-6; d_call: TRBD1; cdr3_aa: CASRPGQPGYTF; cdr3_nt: TGTGCCAGCAGACCGGGACAGCCTGGCTACACCTTC
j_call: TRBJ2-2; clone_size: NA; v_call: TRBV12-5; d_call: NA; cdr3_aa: CASGTGGAGANTGELFF; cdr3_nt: TGTGCTAGTGGCACAGGGGGGGCGGGCGCGAACACCGGGGAGCTGTTTTTT
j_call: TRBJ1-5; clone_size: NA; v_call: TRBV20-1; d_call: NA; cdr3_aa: CSASGAGGNSNQPQHF; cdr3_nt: TGCAGTGCTAGTGGGGCAGGCGGGAATAGCAATCAGCCCCAGCATTTT
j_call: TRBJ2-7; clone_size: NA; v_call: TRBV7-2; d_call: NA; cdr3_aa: CASSLGLTVYEQYF; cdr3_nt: TGTGCCAGCAGCTTAGGGTTAACAGTCTACGAGCAGTACTTC
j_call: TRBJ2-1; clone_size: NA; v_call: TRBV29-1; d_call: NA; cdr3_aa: CSADARVNLYNEQFF; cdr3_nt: TGCAGCGCTGACGCGCGGGTGAATTTATACAATGAGCAGTTCTTC
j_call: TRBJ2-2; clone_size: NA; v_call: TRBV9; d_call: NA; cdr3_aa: CASSVRTQQGGELFF; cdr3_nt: TGTGCCAGCAGCGTCCGGACCCAACAGGGCGGGGAGCTGTTTTTT
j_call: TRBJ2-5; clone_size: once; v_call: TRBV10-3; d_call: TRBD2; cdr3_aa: CAISGGVAGGETQYF; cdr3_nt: TGTGCCATCAGTGGAGGAGTAGCGGGAGGGGAGACCCAGTACTTC
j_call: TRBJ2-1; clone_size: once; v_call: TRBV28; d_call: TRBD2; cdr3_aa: CASSSGTSGTNEQFF; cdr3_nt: TGTGCCAGCAGTTCTGGGACTAGCGGGACGAATGAGCAGTTCTTC
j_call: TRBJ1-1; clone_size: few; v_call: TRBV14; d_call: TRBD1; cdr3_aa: CASSPRAGGTEAFF; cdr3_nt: TGTGCCAGCAGCCCCCGGGCAGGGGGCACTGAAGCTTTCTTT
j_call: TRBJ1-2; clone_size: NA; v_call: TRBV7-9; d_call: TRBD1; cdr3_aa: CASNRYTGERANYGYTF; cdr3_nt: TGTGCCAGCAACCGATATACAGGGGAACGAGCTAACTATGGCTACACCTTC
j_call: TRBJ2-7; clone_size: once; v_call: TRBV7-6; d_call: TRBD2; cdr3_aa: CASSLEASGRALSYEQYF; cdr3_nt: TGTGCCAGCAGCTTAGAGGCTAGTGGGAGGGCCCTATCCTACGAGCAGTACTTC